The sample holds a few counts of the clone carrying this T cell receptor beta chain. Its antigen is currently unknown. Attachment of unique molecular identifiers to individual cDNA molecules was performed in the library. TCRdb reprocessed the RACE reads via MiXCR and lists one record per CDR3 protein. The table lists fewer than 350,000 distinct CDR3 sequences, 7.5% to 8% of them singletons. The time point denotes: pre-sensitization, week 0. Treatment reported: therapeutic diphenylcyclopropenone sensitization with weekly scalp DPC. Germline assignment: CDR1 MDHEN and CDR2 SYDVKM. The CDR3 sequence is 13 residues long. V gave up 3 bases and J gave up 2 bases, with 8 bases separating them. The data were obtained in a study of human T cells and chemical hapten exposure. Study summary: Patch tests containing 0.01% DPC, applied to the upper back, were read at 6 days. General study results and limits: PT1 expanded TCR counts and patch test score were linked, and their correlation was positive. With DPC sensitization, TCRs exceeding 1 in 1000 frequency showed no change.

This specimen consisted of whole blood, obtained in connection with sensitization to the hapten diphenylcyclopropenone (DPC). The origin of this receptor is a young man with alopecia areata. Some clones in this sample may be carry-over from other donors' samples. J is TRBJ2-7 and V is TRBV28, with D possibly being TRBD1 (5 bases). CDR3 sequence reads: CASSFYRTYEQYF. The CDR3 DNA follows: TGTGCCAGCAGTTTCTACAGGACCTACGAGCAGTACTTC.